The rows below give T cell receptor beta chains drawn from one sample of a study of identical twins. TCRdb re-called the 5' RACE reads through MiXCR, storing one row per CDR3 protein. The sample includes some 1,600,000 distinct CDR3 sequences, under 35% of them seen just once. The sequenced material came from cord blood. The receptor set was obtained from a newborn girl in good health. Each CDR3 is given with its conserved first and last residue. D genes are given only for firm matches. Only some rows state a clone size, as once, few, many or a class for expanded clones.

>few|TRBV5-1|TRBJ2-7|14|.
CASSLKPPTYEQYF
TGCGCCAGCAGCTTAAAGCCTCCTACCTACGAGCAGTACTTC
>.|TRBV20-1|TRBJ2-3|13|.
CSAKQRYTDTQYF
TGCAGTGCTAAGCAGCGATACACAGATACGCAGTATTTT
>.|TRBV24-1|TRBJ1-5|15|.
CATSAAGSSNQPQHF
TGTGCCACCAGTGCCGCAGGGAGCAGCAATCAGCCCCAGCATTTT
>few|TRBV6-5|TRBJ1-4|13|.
CASRSEGNEKLFF
TGTGCCAGCAGGAGTGAGGGGAATGAAAAACTGTTTTTT
>many|TRBV10-3|TRBJ2-7|14|.
CATHPDGEVHEQYF
TGTGCCACTCACCCGGACGGGGAGGTCCACGAGCAGTACTTC
>many|TRBV12-3/TRBV12-4|TRBJ1-2|14|.
CASSLGTLPYGYTF
TGTGCCAGCAGTTTAGGGACCCTCCCCTATGGCTACACCTTC
>.|TRBV29-1|TRBJ1-5|13|TRBD1
CSVLDRGGQPQHF
TGCAGCGTTTTAGACAGGGGTGGTCAGCCCCAGCATTTT
>.|TRBV28|TRBJ2-7|13|.
CASSIRASYEQYF
TGTGCCAGCAGTATCAGGGCCTCCTACGAGCAGTACTTC
>.|TRBV15|TRBJ2-4|18|.
CATSRATDWGLAKNIQYF
TGTGCCACCAGCAGAGCGACCGACTGGGGCCTAGCCAAAAACATTCAGTACTTC
>few|TRBV7-8|TRBJ2-1|15|TRBD2
CASSDRGGNYNEQFF
TGTGCCAGCAGCGATCGGGGGGGGAACTACAATGAGCAGTTCTTC
>few|TRBV5-5|TRBJ1-4|14|.
CASSLRGLDEKLFF
TGTGCCAGCAGTTTACGGGGGTTGGATGAAAAACTGTTTTTT
>.|TRBV2|TRBJ2-1|14|.
CASSEATGVRTQFF
TGTGCCAGCAGTGAAGCGACCGGGGTTCGGACCCAGTTCTTC
>many|TRBV29-1|TRBJ2-5|13|.
CSANVGYQETQYF
TGCAGCGCCAACGTGGGGTACCAAGAGACCCAGTACTTC
>few|TRBV7-9|TRBJ2-3|14|.
CASSSQGRTDTQYF
TGTGCCAGCAGCTCACAGGGTCGCACAGATACGCAGTATTTT
>once|TRBV30|TRBJ1-1|13|.
CARQAGSNTEAFF
TGTGCCCGGCAAGCGGGGTCGAACACTGAAGCTTTCTTT
>.|TRBV24-1|TRBJ2-3|10|.
CATSDFGKYF
TGTGCCACCAGTGATTTTGGGAAGTATTTT
>few|TRBV25-1|TRBJ2-7|12|.
CVSRASTYEQYF
TGTGTCAGCAGGGCGTCCACCTACGAGCAGTACTTC
>.|TRBV6-2/TRBV6-3|TRBJ2-7|12|.
CATGNPYNEQYF
TGTGCCACCGGGAACCCGTACAATGAGCAGTACTTC
>.|TRBV12-3/TRBV12-4|TRBJ1-3|16|.
CASSPRDINSGNTIYF
TGTGCCAGCAGTCCGCGGGACATCAACTCTGGAAACACCATATATTTT
>.|TRBV6-6|TRBJ1-2|16|TRBD1
CASSPISEGANYGYTF
TGTGCCAGCAGCCCTATTTCTGAGGGGGCAAACTATGGCTACACCTTC
>.|TRBV9|TRBJ2-1|15|.
CASSSTKNSYNEQFF
TGTGCCAGCAGTAGCACCAAAAACTCCTACAATGAGCAGTTCTTC
>.|TRBV6-1|TRBJ1-5|14|.
CASSEVTVNQPQHF
TGTGCCAGCAGTGAGGTGACAGTTAATCAGCCCCAGCATTTT
>.|TRBV25-1|TRBJ2-5|14|.
CASSEVGGQETQYF
TGTGCCAGCAGTGAAGTTGGGGGCCAAGAGACCCAGTACTTC
>few|TRBV24-1|TRBJ1-1|16|.
CATSDLGWQPNTEAFF
TGTGCCACCAGTGATTTGGGGTGGCAGCCGAACACTGAAGCTTTCTTT
>.|TRBV20-1|TRBJ2-1|13|TRBD2
CSASAGTKDEQFF
TGCAGTGCTAGTGCCGGGACTAAGGATGAGCAGTTCTTC
>.|TRBV27|TRBJ2-7|14|.
CASSLKTAYNEQYF
TGTGCCAGCAGTCTAAAGACAGCCTACAATGAGCAGTACTTC
>.|TRBV29-1|TRBJ2-7|12|TRBD1
CSGLLQGYEQYF
TGCAGCGGCCTACTACAGGGGTACGAGCAGTACTTC
>few|TRBV11-1|TRBJ2-1|12|TRBD1
CASSPDREKQFF
TGTGCCAGCAGCCCCGACAGGGAAAAGCAGTTCTTC
>.|TRBV6-1|TRBJ1-2|13|TRBD1
CASSPDRGDGYTF
TGTGCCAGCAGTCCCGACAGGGGTGATGGCTACACCTTC
>few|TRBV12-3/TRBV12-4|TRBJ2-3|15|TRBD2
CASSFQAGPTDTQYF
TGTGCCAGCAGTTTTCAAGCGGGACCCACAGATACGCAGTATTTT
>.|TRBV12-3/TRBV12-4|TRBJ2-7|13|TRBD2
CATLLAGTYEQYF
TGTGCCACCTTACTAGCGGGGACCTACGAGCAGTACTTC
>.|TRBV7-9|TRBJ1-4|14|.
CASSPLGAREKLFF
TGTGCCAGCAGCCCCTTGGGGGCACGGGAAAAACTGTTTTTT
>.|TRBV20-1|TRBJ1-2|15|.
CSARDPAQVDYGYTF
TGCAGTGCTAGAGACCCGGCACAGGTAGACTATGGCTACACCTTC